The present T cell receptor (beta chain) was sequenced within a study of T-cell reconstitution after alpha-beta-depleted transplantation in children. A TCRbeta library incorporating unique molecular identifiers was prepared. TCRdb itself ran the PCR reads through MiXCR, one entry per CDR3 protein. Of approximately 99,000 distinct CDR3 sequences listed, 6.4% are singletons. Whole-study results and caveats: Several hundred expanded graft clones reportedly gave rise to the alpha-beta T cells present about two months after transplant. After one year, T-cell counts and TCRbeta diversity mostly came from new T cells. Surviving thymic progenitors and recipient T cells were the source of high TCRbeta diversity at day 60 in some patients.

The V gene lost 4 bases and the J gene lost 0 bases, with 10 bases spanning the gap. The germline V gene encodes CDR1 SGHTA and CDR2 FQGNSA. The CDR3 sequence is 14 residues long. This clonotype was seen ten or more times. Its antigen is still unknown. This TCR derives from a male patient between 2 and 15 years old who had a stem cell transplant for acute lymphoblastic leukemia, so the T cells may come from the graft donor. J is TRBJ2-7 and V is TRBV7-2; D uncertain. The sequences come from PBMCs, mostly from graft donor cells, collected 360 days after TCRalphabeta/CD19-depleted stem cell transplant. CDR3 region: CASSSGRYSYEQYF. The CDR3 bases are TGTGCCAGCAGCTCCGGACGGTACTCCTACGAGCAGTACTTC.